One sample yielded the 19 T cell receptor beta chains listed below, sequenced in a study of OX40 agonist ivuxolimab in advanced cancers. TCRdb keeps only in-frame clones here, not all; method: immunoSEQ multiplex PCR. The repertoire holds 60,000 to 90,000 clones, with about 88% as singletons. The specimen comprised CD4+ or CD8+ T cells sorted from blood, sampled in a trial of the OX40 agonist ivuxolimab. The source is an adult with an advanced solid tumor such as melanoma, head and neck, liver or kidney cancer.

V gene TRBV5-1 combines with J gene TRBJ2-7; the match to TRBD2 covers 7 bases. The J segment lost 5 bases and the V segment lost 8 bases, leaving 16 bases of the junction unmatched. Germline V lookup: CDR1 SGHRS, CDR2 YFSETQ. This CDR3 region has 15 residues. The DNA for the CDR3 is TGCGCCAGTCAAGCCGGGCTAGCGGCACAACACGAGCAGTACTTC. Translated: CASQAGLAAQHEQYF.

This chain links TRBV6-1 with TRBJ2-7, with 11 bases identical to TRBD1. Unmatched junction bases numbered 5, after V lost 5 bases and J lost 2 bases. The CDR3 consists of 15 residues. The germline gives CDR1 MNHNS, CDR2 SASEGT. The CDR3 sequence is CASSSRDRGTYEQYF. The DNA of the CDR3 is TGTGCCAGCAGTAGCCGGGACAGGGGGACCTACGAGCAGTACTTC.

This clone was counted a single time. CDR3 DNA: TGCGCCAGCAGGGGACAGGTGGAGGGGGCCAACGTCCTGACTTTC. Its protein is CASRGQVEGANVLTF. The chain carries TRBV4-1 and TRBJ2-6; 8 nucleotides match TRBD1. The CDR3 extends over 15 amino acids. Unmatched junction bases numbered 5, after V lost 6 bases and J lost 4 bases. Germline V gene lookup returns CDR1 MGHRA and CDR2 YSYEKL.

DNA of the CDR3: TGTGCCAGCAGCTTAGGAGCAGGTGGCACAGATACGCAGTATTTT. This sequence encodes CASSLGAGGTDTQYF. The V gene is TRBV7-9, the J gene TRBJ2-3; D is uncertain. Between the trimmed V and J ends, which lost 1 base and 1 base, there was a span of 9 bases. CDR3 length: 15 amino acids. CDR1 and CDR2 (germline): SEHNR, FQNEAQ (reference sequence).

The chain carries TRBV6-6 and TRBJ1-5; D not certain. Germline-derived CDR1 and CDR2 are MNHNY and SVGAGI (reference sequence). V lost 0 bases and J 6 bases, leaving 12 bases between the germline ends. The CDR3 extends over 15 amino acids. The CDR3 here is CASSYSRSARQPQHF. DNA of the CDR3: TGTGCCAGCAGTTACTCGCGGTCGGCCCGTCAGCCCCAGCATTTT.

This clone was counted between two and nine times. The chain is built from TRBV19 and TRBJ2-6; D gene unclear. V was cut by 6 bases and J by 1 base, with 4 bases left in between. The CDR3 loop spans 13 amino acids. Germline CDR1 is LNHDA and CDR2 is SQIVND (reference sequence). The CDR3 region is CASRVSGANVLTF. The CDR3 nucleotides are TGTGCCAGTAGGGTGTCTGGGGCCAACGTCCTGACTTTC.

The CDR3, as DNA: TGTGCCAGCAGCTTGGATTACACGAACACCGGGGAGCTGTTTTTT. Protein product: CASSLDYTNTGELFF. The chain recombines TRBV5-4 with TRBJ2-2; no reliable D call. CDR1 SGHNT and CDR2 YYREEE come from the germline V gene (reference sequence). This CDR3 has 15 residues. The V end was cut by 0 bases, the J end by 0 bases, with 6 bases between.

J is TRBJ1-5 and V is TRBV2; D is unresolved. With 7 bases removed from V and 5 bases from J, the gap between germline ends came to 12 bases. The CDR3 consists of 13 residues. Germline V gene data show CDR1 as SNHLY and CDR2 as FYNNEI. The CDR3 DNA reads as TGTGCCAGCAAGGAAAACACCTATCAGCCCCAGCATTTT. Protein: CASKENTYQPQHF.

This chain joins TRBV12-5 and TRBJ1-5; D is perhaps TRBD1 (5 bases). Trimming took off 0 bases at V and 9 bases at J, with 6 bases between the two ends. Germline CDR1 reads LGHNT; CDR2 reads FRNRAP. The CDR3 sequence is 12 residues long. The chain's CDR3 is CASGLVGGPQHF. For the CDR3, the DNA is TGTGCTAGTGGTTTGGTCGGGGGGCCCCAGCATTTT.

The chain joins TRBV11-3 to TRBJ2-3; D remains ambiguous. V lost 2 bases to trimming and J lost 3 bases, with 6 bases between them. The CDR3 consists of 13 residues. Germline V CDR1 and CDR2: SGHNT, YENEEA. DNA of the CDR3: TGTGCCAGCAGCTTACAGGTTACAGATACGCAGTATTTT. It yields the protein CASSLQVTDTQYF.

The chain has TRBV10-3 and TRBJ2-7, with 8 bases identical to TRBD1. CDR3 length: 12 residues. Trimming took 7 bases from V and 5 from J; bases not matched to a gene: 4. Germline V gene lookup returns CDR1 ENHRY and CDR2 SYGVKD. This CDR3 is CAITGGVDEQYF. The CDR3 DNA sequence: TGTGCCATCACAGGGGGCGTAGACGAGCAGTACTTC.

CDR3: CASTSSYPGTGDRNEQFF. CDR3 nucleotides: TGTGCCAGCACCTCCTCCTATCCGGGGACTGGGGATCGGAATGAGCAGTTCTTC. The chain couples TRBV11-2 to TRBJ2-1; the D gene is possibly TRBD2 (6 bases). V was clipped by 7 bases and J by 7 bases, with 29 bases between them. The CDR3 has 18 amino acids. Germline CDR1 and CDR2: SGHAT and FQNNGV. Drawing the rest from reference TRBV11-2 and TRBJ2-1, the complete variable domain is EAGVAQSPRYKIIEKRQSVAFWCNPISGHATLYWYQQILGQGPKLLIQFQNNGVVDDSQLPKDRFSAERLKGVDSTLKIQPAKLEDSAVYLCASTSSYPGTGDRNEQFFGPGTRLTVL.

Concerning this clone: Germline and junction disagree at one end, which may indicate a read error. V gene TRBV10-3 combines with J gene TRBJ2-2, with D maybe TRBD2 (6 bases). The CDR3 has 13 amino acids. Per the germline V gene, CDR1 is ENHRY and CDR2 is SYGVKD. In DNA, the CDR3 is TGTGCCATCAGTGCGGGGAACACCGGGGGGCTGTTTTTT. This codes for CAISAGNTGGLFF.

This rearrangement joins TRBV29-1 to TRBJ2-7; D perhaps matches TRBD2 (7 bases). Trimming took off 3 bases at V and 6 bases at J, with 12 bases between the two ends. In germline, CDR1 is SQVTM, CDR2 ANQGSEA. This CDR3 spans 12 amino acids. The CDR3, as DNA: TGCAGCGTTGAGGGGGGGCGTTTCGAGCAGTACTTC. It specifies CSVEGGRFEQYF.

This clone was observed once. The chain recombines TRBV11-1 with TRBJ2-7; 7 bases map to TRBD2. The CDR3 covers 14 residues. Germline V lookup: CDR1 SGHAT, CDR2 FQDESV (reference sequence). The junction had 8 bases not matched to a gene; V was cut back by 4 bases and J by 5 bases. Here the CDR3 reads CASSSPVGGDEQYF. The CDR3 DNA is TGTGCCAGCAGCTCCCCTGTGGGAGGGGACGAGCAGTACTTC.

The chain employs TRBV28 and TRBJ1-5; D unresolved. The CDR3 consists of 18 residues. The germline V gene encodes CDR1 MDHEN and CDR2 SYDVKM. V lost 10 bases to trimming and J lost 0 bases, with 25 bases between them. CDR3 region: CATLGSDFWGFSNQPQHF. CDR3 DNA: TGTGCCACCCTCGGCTCGGACTTCTGGGGTTTTAGCAATCAGCCCCAGCATTTT.

As to this clone: Other DNA sequences in this sample translate to the same CDR3. The CDR3 nucleotides read TGTGCCAGCTCACCTTCCCAAGAGACCCAGTACTTC. As protein: CASSPSQETQYF. V usage is TRBV18 and J usage is TRBJ2-5; D call uncertain. The CDR3 is made up of 12 amino acids. V lost 3 bases and J lost 1, with 3 bases in between. The germline V gene encodes CDR1 KGHSH and CDR2 LQKENI.

The rearrangement links TRBV5-1 to TRBJ1-4; no definite D call. V was pared by 0 bases and J by 4 bases, with 10 bases between. This CDR3 spans 15 amino acids. The germline V gene has CDR1 SGHRS and CDR2 YFSETQ. Here the CDR3 DNA reads TGCGCCAGCAGCTTGGGGCGGGTTCATAATGAAAAACTGTTTTTT. This encodes CASSLGRVHNEKLFF. Variable domain in full (rest from reference TRBV5-1 and TRBJ1-4): KAGVTQTPRYLIKTRGQQVTLSCSPISGHRSVSWYQQTPGQGLQFLFEYFSETQRNKGNFPGRFSGRQFSNSRSEMNVSTLELGDSALYLCASSLGRVHNEKLFFGSGTQLSVL.

The V call is TRBV19, the J call TRBJ2-1, with TRBD2 matching over 10 bases. The CDR3 loop spans 15 amino acids. V shed 2 bases and J 4 bases; nucleotides not matched to a gene: 2. Germline V lookup: CDR1 LNHDA, CDR2 SQIVND (reference sequence). The CDR3 is CASSISGGAYNEQFF. The CDR3 nucleotides read TGTGCCAGTAGTATAAGCGGGGGGGCATACAATGAGCAGTTCTTC.